This T cell receptor (beta chain) is drawn from a study of T cells in Graves' hyperthyroidism and ophthalmopathy. Study summary: Blood was drawn when the patient was first diagnosed and still untreated.

This clonotype was detected ten times or more. Its antigen is not known. Amplification of TCR beta CDR3 regions used RNA as the template. When the TCR CDR3 underwent first-round RT-PCR, the HTBI primer set was used. TCRdb recomputed calls from the multiplex PCR reads with MiXCR, one row per CDR3 protein. This sample has 400,000 to 550,000 distinct CDR3 sequences, with 24% found just once. Study-wide points: Researchers found most expanded thyroid clonotypes above 0.001 in blood as well.

Germline V gene data show CDR1 as KGHSH and CDR2 as LQKENI. The CDR3 consists of 14 residues. Trimming cost V 3 bases and J 5 bases, with 14 bases left between them. What was sequenced was blood. The V call is TRBV18, the J call TRBJ2-7; no reliable D call. This sequence was found in a woman aged 25 to 39 with Graves' ophthalmopathy. CDR3 residues: CASSPSYVSNEQYF. DNA for the CDR3: TGTGCCAGCTCACCGAGCTACGTGAGTAACGAGCAGTACTTC.